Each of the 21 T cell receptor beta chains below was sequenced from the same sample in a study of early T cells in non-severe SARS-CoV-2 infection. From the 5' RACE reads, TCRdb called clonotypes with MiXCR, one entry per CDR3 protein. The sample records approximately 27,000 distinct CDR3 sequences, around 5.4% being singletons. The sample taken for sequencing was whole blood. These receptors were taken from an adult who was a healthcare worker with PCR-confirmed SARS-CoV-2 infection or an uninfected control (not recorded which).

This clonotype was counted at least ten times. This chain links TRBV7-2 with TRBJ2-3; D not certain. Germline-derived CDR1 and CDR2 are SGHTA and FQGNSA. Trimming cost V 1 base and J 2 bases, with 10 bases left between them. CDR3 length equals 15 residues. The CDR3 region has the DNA TGTGCCAGCAGCTTAGTCGTCCAGTACACAGATACGCAGTATTTT. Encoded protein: CASSLVVQYTDTQYF.

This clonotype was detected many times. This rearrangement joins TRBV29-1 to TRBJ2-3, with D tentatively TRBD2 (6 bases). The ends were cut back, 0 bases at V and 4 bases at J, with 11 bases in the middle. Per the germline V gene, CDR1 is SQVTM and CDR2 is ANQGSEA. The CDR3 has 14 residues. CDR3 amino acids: CSVEDGREPDTQYF. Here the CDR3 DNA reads TGCAGCGTTGAAGATGGACGGGAGCCAGATACGCAGTATTTT.

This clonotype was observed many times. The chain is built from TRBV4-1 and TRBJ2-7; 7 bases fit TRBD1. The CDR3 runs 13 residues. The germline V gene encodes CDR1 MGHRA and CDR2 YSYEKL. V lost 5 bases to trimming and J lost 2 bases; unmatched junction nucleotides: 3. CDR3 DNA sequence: TGCGCCAGCAGCAAGGGACAGACCTACGAGCAGTACTTC. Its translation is CASSKGQTYEQYF.

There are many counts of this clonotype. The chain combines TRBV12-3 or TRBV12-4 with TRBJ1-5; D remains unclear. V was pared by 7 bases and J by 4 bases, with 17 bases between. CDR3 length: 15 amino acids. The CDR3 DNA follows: TGTGCCAGCACCGCGGGGAGAAGACTAAATCAGCCCCAGCATTTT. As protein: CASTAGRRLNQPQHF.

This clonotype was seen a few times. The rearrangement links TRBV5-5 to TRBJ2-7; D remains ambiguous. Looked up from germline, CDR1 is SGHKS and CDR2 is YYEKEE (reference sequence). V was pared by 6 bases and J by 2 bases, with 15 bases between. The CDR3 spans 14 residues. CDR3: CASNPGPSPYEQYF. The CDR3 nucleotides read TGTGCCAGCAACCCGGGTCCTTCCCCCTACGAGCAGTACTTC.

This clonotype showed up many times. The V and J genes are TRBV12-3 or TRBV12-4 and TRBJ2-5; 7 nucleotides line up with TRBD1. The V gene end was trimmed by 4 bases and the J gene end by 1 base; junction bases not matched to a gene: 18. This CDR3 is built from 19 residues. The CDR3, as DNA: TGTGCCAGCAGTTCCGGGATACTCCCGGGACAGAAAGCCCAAGAGACCCAGTACTTC. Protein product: CASSSGILPGQKAQETQYF.

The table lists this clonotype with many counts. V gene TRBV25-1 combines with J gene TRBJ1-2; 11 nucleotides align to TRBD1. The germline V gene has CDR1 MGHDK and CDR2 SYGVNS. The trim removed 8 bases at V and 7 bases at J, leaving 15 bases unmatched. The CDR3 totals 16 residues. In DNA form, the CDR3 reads TGTGCCAGCCTAGAGGACAGGGGGCTGCAGGCCGCTGGCTACACCTTC. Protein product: CASLEDRGLQAAGYTF.

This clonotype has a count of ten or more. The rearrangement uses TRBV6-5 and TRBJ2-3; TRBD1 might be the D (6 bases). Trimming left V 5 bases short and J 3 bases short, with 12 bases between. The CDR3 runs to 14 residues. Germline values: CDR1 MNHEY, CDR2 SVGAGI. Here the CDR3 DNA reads TGTGCCAGCAGTAGCTCAGGGGAAACAGATACGCAGTATTTT. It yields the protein CASSSSGETDTQYF.

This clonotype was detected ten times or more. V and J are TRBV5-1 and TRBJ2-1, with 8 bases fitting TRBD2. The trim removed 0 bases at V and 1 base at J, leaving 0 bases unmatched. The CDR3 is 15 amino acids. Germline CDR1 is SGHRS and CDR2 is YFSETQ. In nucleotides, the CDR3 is TGCGCCAGCAGCTTGGTAGCGGGATCCTACAATGAGCAGTTCTTC. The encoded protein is CASSLVAGSYNEQFF.

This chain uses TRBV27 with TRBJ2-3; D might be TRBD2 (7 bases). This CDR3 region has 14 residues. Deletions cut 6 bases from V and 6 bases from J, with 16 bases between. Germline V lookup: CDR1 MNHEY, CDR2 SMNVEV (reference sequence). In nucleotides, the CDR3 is TGTGCCAGCAGCCGGGGGGCCTCCGCGGATACGCAGTATTTT. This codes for CASSRGASADTQYF.

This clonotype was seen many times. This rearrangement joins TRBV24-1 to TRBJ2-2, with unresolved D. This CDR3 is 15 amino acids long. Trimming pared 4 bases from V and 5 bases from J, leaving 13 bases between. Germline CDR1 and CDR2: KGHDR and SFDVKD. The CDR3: CATSDPGRRTGELFF. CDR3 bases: TGTGCCACCAGTGACCCCGGGCGACGGACCGGGGAGCTGTTTTTT.

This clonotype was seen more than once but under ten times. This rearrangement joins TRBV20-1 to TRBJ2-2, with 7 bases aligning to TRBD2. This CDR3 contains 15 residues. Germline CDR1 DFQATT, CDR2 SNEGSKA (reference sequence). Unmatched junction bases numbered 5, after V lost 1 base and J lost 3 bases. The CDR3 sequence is CSARGQGGDTGELFF. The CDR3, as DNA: TGCAGTGCTAGAGGGCAGGGAGGGGACACCGGGGAGCTGTTTTTT.

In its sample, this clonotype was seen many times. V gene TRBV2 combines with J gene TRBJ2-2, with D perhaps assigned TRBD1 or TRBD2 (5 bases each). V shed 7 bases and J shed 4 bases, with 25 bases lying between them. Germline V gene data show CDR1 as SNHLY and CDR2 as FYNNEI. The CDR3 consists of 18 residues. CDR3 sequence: CASKPPQGPSRATGELFF. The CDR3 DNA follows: TGTGCCAGCAAACCCCCCCAGGGACCCTCGAGAGCCACCGGGGAGCTGTTTTTT.

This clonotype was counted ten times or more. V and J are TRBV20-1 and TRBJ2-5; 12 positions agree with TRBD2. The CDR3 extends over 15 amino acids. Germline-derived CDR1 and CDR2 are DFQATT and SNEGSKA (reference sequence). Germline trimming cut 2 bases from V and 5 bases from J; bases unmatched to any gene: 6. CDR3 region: CSARPGLAGFETQYF. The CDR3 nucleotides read TGCAGTGCTAGACCCGGACTAGCGGGGTTTGAGACCCAGTACTTC.

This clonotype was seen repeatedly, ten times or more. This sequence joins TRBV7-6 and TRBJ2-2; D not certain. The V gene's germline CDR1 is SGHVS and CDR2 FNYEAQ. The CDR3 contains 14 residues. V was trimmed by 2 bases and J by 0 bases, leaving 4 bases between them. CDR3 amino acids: CASSLSPNTGELFF. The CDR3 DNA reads TGTGCCAGCAGCTTAAGCCCGAACACCGGGGAGCTGTTTTTT.

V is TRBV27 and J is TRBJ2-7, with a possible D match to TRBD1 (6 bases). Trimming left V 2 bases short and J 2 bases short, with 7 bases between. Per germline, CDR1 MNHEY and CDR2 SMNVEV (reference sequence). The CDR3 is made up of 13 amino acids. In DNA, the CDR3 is TGTGCCAGCAGTTTAACAGGGACCTACGAGCAGTACTTC. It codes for CASSLTGTYEQYF.

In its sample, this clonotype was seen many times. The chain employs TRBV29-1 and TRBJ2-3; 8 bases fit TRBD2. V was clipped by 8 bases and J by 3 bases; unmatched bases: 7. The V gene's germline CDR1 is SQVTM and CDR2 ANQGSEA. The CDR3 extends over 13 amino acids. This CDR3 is CSSRGGRTDTQYF. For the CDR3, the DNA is TGCAGCTCTCGCGGGGGGAGGACAGATACGCAGTATTTT.

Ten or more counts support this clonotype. The CDR3 coding sequence is TGTGCCACGCCCGGGACTAGCGGGAGAAGCATTAGCACCGGGGAGCTGTTTTTT. Translated, it gives CATPGTSGRSISTGELFF. The V and J genes are TRBV12-3 or TRBV12-4 and TRBJ2-2; the match to TRBD2 covers 14 bases. This CDR3 region has 18 residues. V trimming: 10 bases; J trimming: 4 bases; junction bases outside the gene matches: 14.

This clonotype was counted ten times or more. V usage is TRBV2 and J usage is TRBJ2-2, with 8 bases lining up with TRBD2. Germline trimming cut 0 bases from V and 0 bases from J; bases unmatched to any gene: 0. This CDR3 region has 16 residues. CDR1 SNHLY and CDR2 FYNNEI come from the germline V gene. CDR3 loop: CASSEAGLANTGELFF. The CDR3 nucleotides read TGTGCCAGCAGTGAAGCGGGACTAGCGAACACCGGGGAGCTGTTTTTT.

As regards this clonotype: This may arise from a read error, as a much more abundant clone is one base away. This CDR3 reads CASRPGLAGSYEQCF. The CDR3 region has the DNA TGTGCCAGCAGGCCGGGACTAGCGGGATCCTACGAGCAGTGCTTC. V usage is TRBV6-2 or TRBV6-3 and J usage is TRBJ2-7; 13 bases fit TRBD2. This CDR3 region has 15 residues. In germline, CDR1 is MNHEY, CDR2 SVGEGT.

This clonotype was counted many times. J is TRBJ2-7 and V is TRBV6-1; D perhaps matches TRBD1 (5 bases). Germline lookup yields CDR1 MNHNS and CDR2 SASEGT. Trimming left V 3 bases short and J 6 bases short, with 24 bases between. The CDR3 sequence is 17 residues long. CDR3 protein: CASSDPIQGWFPREQYF. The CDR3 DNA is TGTGCCAGCAGTGACCCCATCCAGGGTTGGTTTCCTCGCGAGCAGTACTTC.